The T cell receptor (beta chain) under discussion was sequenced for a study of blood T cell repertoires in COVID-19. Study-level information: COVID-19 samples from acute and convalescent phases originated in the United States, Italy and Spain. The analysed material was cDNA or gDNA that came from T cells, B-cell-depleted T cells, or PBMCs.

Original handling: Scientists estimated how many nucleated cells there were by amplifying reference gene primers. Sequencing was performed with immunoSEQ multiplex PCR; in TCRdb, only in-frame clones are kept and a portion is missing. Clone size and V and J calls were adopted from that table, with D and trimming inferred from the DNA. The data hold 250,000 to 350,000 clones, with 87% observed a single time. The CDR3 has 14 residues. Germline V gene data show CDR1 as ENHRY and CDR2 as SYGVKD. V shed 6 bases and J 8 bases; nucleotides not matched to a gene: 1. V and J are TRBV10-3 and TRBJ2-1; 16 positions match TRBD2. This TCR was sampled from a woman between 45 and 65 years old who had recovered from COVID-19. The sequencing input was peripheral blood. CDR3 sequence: CAIRGTSGRDEQFF. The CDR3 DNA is TGTGCCATCAGAGGGACTAGCGGGAGGGATGAGCAGTTCTTC.